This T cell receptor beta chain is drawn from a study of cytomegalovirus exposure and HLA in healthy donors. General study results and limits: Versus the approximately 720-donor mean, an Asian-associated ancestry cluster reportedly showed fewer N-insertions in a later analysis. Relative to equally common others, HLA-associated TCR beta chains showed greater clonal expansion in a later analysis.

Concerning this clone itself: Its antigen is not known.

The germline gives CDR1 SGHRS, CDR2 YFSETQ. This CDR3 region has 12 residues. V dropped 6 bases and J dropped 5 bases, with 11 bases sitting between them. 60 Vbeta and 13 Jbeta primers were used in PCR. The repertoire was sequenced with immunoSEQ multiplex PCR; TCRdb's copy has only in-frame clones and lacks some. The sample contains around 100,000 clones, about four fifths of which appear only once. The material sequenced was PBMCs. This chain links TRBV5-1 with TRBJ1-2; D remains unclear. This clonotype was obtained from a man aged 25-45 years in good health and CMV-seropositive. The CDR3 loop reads CASTREGYGYTF. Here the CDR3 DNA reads TGCGCCAGCACCCGGGAAGGGTATGGCTACACCTTC.